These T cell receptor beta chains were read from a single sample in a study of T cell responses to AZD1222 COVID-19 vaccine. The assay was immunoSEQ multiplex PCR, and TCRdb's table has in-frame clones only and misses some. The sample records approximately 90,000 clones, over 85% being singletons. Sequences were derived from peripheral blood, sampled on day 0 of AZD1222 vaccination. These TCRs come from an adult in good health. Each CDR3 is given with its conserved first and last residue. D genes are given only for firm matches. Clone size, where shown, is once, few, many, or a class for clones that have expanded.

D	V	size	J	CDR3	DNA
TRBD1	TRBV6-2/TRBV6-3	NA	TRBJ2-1	CASSYRGPYNEQFF	TGTGCCAGCAGTTACAGGGGGCCCTACAATGAGCAGTTCTTC
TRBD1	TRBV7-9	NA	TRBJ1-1	CASSLGDSMNTEAFF	TGTGCCAGCAGCTTAGGGGACAGCATGAACACTGAAGCTTTCTTT
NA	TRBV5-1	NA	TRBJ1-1	CASSLDRLRTEAFF	TGCGCCAGCAGCTTGGATCGATTGCGGACTGAAGCTTTCTTT
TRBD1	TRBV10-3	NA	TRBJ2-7	CAITPGGPREQYF	TGTGCCATCACCCCAGGGGGCCCCCGGGAGCAGTACTTC
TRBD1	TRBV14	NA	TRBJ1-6	CASSQDPIGTGTPNSPLHF	TGTGCCAGCAGCCAAGACCCGATCGGGACAGGGACCCCTAATTCACCCCTCCACTTT
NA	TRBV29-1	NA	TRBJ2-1	CSVSYYNEQFF	TGCAGCGTTTCCTACTACAATGAGCAGTTCTTC
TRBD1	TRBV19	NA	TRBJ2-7	CASRTNRGAYEQYF	TGTGCCAGTAGGACCAACAGGGGAGCCTACGAGCAGTACTTC
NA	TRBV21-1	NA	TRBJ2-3	CASSKAGTSGRTDTQYF	TGTGCCAGCAGCAAAGCCGGGACTAGCGGGCGCACAGATACGCAGTATTTT
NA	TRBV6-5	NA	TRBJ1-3	CASRQDLSSGNTIYF	TGTGCCAGCAGACAAGACCTCAGCTCTGGAAACACCATATATTTT
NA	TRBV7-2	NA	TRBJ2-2	CASSPGALANTGELFF	TGTGCCAGCAGCCCAGGAGCATTAGCGAACACCGGGGAGCTGTTTTTT
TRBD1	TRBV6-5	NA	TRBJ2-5	CAARGRVIQETQYF	TGTGCCGCTAGGGGGCGAGTCATCCAAGAGACCCAGTACTTC
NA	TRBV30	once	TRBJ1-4	CAWRAQAGRSNEKLFF	TGTGCCTGGAGGGCCCAGGCCGGACGGAGTAATGAAAAACTGTTTTTT
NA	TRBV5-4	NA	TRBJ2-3	CASSLSTSTDTQYF	TGTGCCAGCAGCTTGTCGACTAGCACAGATACGCAGTATTTT
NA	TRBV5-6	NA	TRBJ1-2	CASSLEARVGFYGYTF	TGTGCCAGCAGCTTGGAGGCAAGGGTAGGGTTCTATGGCTACACCTTC
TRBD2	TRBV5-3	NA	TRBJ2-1	CARSWPGLAGPNEQFF	TGTGCCAGAAGCTGGCCGGGACTAGCGGGACCCAATGAGCAGTTCTTC
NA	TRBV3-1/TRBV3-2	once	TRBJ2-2	CASGQVTNTGELFF	TGTGCCAGCGGCCAGGTGACGAACACCGGGGAGCTGTTTTTT
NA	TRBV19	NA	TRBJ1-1	CASKTSRQNTEAFF	TGTGCCAGTAAGACTAGCCGGCAGAACACTGAAGCTTTCTTT
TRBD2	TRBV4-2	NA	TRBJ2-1	CASSQRSGRGGNEQFF	TGTGCCAGCAGCCAACGTAGCGGGAGGGGGGGCAATGAGCAGTTCTTC
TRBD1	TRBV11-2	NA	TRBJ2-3	CASSLVTGLGDTQYF	TGTGCCAGCAGCTTAGTGACAGGGTTGGGGGATACGCAGTATTTT
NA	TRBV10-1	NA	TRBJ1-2	CASSESTAGGYTF	TGCGCCAGCAGTGAGTCGACGGCGGGCGGCTACACCTTC
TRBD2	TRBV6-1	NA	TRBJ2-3	CASSERLAGVATDTQYF	TGTGCCAGCAGTGAGCGGTTAGCGGGGGTGGCGACAGATACGCAGTATTTT
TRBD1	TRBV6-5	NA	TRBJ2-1	CASSYSGTAYNEQFF	TGTGCCAGCAGTTACTCGGGGACAGCTTACAATGAGCAGTTCTTC
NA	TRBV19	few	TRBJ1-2	CASSSPQWLEYGYTF	TGTGCCAGTAGTTCGCCCCAATGGTTGGAATATGGCTACACCTTC
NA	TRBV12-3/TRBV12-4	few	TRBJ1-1	CASSLYGRAEAFF	TGTGCCAGCAGTTTATACGGTAGGGCTGAAGCTTTCTTT
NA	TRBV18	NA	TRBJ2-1	CASSQGSSSYNEQFF	TGTGCCAGCTCACAGGGTAGCTCCTCCTACAATGAGCAGTTCTTC
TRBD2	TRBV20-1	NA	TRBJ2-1	CSASRAGGNNEQFF	TGCAGTGCTAGTCGAGCGGGGGGAAACAATGAGCAGTTCTTC
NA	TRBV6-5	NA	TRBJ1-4	CASSYGWRSGEKLFF	TGTGCCAGCAGTTATGGTTGGAGATCGGGTGAAAAACTGTTTTTT
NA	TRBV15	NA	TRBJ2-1	CATSTRRSGNEQFF	TGTGCCACCAGCACCAGACGAAGCGGGAATGAGCAGTTCTTC
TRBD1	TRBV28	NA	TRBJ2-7	CASTAGQGGYEQYF	TGTGCCAGCACCGCGGGACAGGGGGGCTACGAGCAGTACTTC
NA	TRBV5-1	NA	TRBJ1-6	CASSLVAGEKSPLHF	TGCGCCAGCAGCTTGGTGGCAGGGGAGAAGTCACCCCTCCACTTT
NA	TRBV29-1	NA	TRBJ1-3	CSVEDLQGQSSGNTIYF	TGCAGCGTTGAAGATCTTCAGGGGCAGTCTTCTGGAAACACCATATATTTT
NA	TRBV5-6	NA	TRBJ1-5	CASSLPGKPQHF	TGTGCCAGCAGTCTCCCCGGGAAGCCCCAGCATTTT
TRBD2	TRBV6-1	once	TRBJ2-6	CASSEQPGLAGVGANVLTF	TGTGCCAGCAGTGAACAACCGGGACTAGCGGGAGTTGGGGCCAACGTCCTGACTTTC
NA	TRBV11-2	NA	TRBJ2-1	CASSLDLWEQFF	TGTGCCAGCAGCTTAGATCTCTGGGAGCAGTTCTTC
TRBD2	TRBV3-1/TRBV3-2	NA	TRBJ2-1	CASSLASGYNEQFF	TGTGCCAGCAGCCTGGCTAGCGGTTACAATGAGCAGTTCTTC
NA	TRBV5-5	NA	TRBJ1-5	CASSLASNQPQHF	TGTGCCAGCAGCTTAGCCAGCAATCAGCCCCAGCATTTT
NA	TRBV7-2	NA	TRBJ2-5	CASSLETAVWETQYF	TGTGCCAGCAGCTTAGAAACGGCGGTGTGGGAGACCCAGTACTTC
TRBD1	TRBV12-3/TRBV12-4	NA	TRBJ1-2	CASRGQGLYGYTF	TGTGCCAGCAGGGGACAGGGGCTCTATGGCTACACCTTC
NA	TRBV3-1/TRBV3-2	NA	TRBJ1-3	CASSPTQGRNTIYF	TGTGCCAGCAGCCCAACTCAGGGGCGAAACACCATATATTTT
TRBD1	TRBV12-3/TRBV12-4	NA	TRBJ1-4	CASSPDRYGDLFF	TGTGCCAGCAGTCCGGACAGGTACGGTGACCTGTTTTTT
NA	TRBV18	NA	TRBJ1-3	CASSLPSTGNTIYF	TGTGCCAGCTCTCTCCCCAGTACTGGAAACACCATATATTTT
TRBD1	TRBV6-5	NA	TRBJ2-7	CASSVRQGSSYEQYF	TGTGCCAGCAGCGTTCGACAGGGCAGCTCCTACGAGCAGTACTTC
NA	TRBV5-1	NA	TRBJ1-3	CASSLPDSGNTIYF	TGCGCCAGCAGCTTGCCAGATTCTGGAAACACCATATATTTT
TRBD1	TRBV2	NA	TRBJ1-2	CASRGTGRGYTF	TGTGCCAGCAGGGGGACAGGTCGCGGCTACACCTTC
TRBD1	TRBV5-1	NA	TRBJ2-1	CASSSMGTEYNEQFF	TGCGCCAGCAGCTCAATGGGGACAGAGTACAATGAGCAGTTCTTC
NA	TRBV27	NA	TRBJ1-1	CASTPRSGINTEAFF	TGTGCCAGCACCCCCCGGTCGGGAATCAACACTGAAGCTTTCTTT
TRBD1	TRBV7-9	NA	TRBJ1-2	CASSPTGVGGYTF	TGTGCCAGCAGCCCGACAGGGGTGGGAGGCTACACCTTC
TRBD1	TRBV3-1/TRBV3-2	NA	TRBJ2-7	CASSQVGQGPYEQYF	TGTGCCAGCAGCCAAGTGGGACAGGGCCCCTACGAGCAGTACTTC
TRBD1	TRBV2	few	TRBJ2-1	CASSETGGLLF	TGTGCCAGCAGCGAGACAGGGGGCCTACTCTTC
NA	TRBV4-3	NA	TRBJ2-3	CASSPSGAADTQYF	TGCGCCAGCAGCCCAAGTGGGGCCGCAGATACGCAGTATTTT
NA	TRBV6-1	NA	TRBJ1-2	CASRGLGTNYGYTF	TGTGCCAGCAGGGGACTGGGTACTAACTATGGCTACACCTTC
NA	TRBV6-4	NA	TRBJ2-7	CASRVGVLSPYEQYF	TGTGCCAGCAGGGTGGGGGTCCTATCCCCCTACGAGCAGTACTTC
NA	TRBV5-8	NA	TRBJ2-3	CASSLFSTDTQYF	TGTGCCAGCAGCTTGTTTAGCACAGATACGCAGTATTTT
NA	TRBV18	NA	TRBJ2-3	CASSPPRGGGTDTQYF	TGTGCCAGCTCACCCCCCCGTGGGGGTGGCACAGATACGCAGTATTTT
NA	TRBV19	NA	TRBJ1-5	CASSNRASDQPQHF	TGTGCCAGTAGTAATAGGGCCAGCGATCAGCCCCAGCATTTT
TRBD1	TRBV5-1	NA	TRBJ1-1	CASSPGQGGLNTEAFF	TGCGCCAGCAGCCCAGGACAGGGCGGATTGAACACTGAAGCTTTCTTT
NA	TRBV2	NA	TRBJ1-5	CASSLGPSNQPQHF	TGTGCCAGCAGTCTAGGACCTTCGAATCAGCCCCAGCATTTT